A single sample is the source of the 28 T cell receptor beta chains below, sequenced in a study of T-cell reconstitution after alpha-beta-depleted transplantation in children. The TCRbeta library was prepared with unique molecular identifiers. From the PCR reads, TCRdb called clonotypes with MiXCR, one entry per CDR3 protein. Of some 240,000 distinct CDR3 sequences listed, about 12% are singletons. Material: PBMCs from the stem cell graft donor, obtained from the stem cell graft. The receptors were gathered from a human donor who donated a stem cell graft to a child with acute lymphoblastic leukemia.

To note about this clonotype: This may come from a read error, since a much larger clone is one base off. The rearrangement links TRBV5-1 to TRBJ1-1; D is unclear. Germline values: CDR1 SGHRS, CDR2 YFSETQ. The CDR3 contains 17 residues. The CDR3 nucleotides read TGCGCCAGCAGCTTGGGTGAGCGATCTTACACTAACACTGGAGCTTTCTTT. Amino acid sequence: CASSLGERSYTNTGAFF.

This clonotype was detected many times. The chain employs TRBV29-1 and TRBJ2-1; D gene ambiguous. The CDR3 totals 14 residues. The germline gives CDR1 SQVTM, CDR2 ANQGSEA. Between the trimmed V and J ends, which lost 0 bases and 3 bases, there was a span of 9 bases. Written as DNA, the CDR3 is TGCAGCGTTGAAGATTTTGAGAACTACAATGAGCAGTTCTTC. It specifies CSVEDFENYNEQFF.

This clonotype was picked up many times. The chain links TRBV20-1 to TRBJ2-1; 13 positions match TRBD2. From germline, CDR1 is DFQATT and CDR2 SNEGSKA (reference sequence). V shed 5 bases, J shed 7 bases, and the junction held 5 bases outside the gene matches. This CDR3 is built from 14 residues. The CDR3 DNA reads TGCAGTGCTTTTCCGGGACTAGCGGGAAATGAGCAGTTCTTC. Its translation: CSAFPGLAGNEQFF.

The CDR3 bases are TGCAGCGCCACGGGGGTCGGTACGCAGTATTTT. The encoded protein is CSATGVGTQYF. The V gene is TRBV20-1, the J gene TRBJ2-3; a possible D gene is TRBD2 (6 bases). Germline CDR1 and CDR2: DFQATT and SNEGSKA (reference sequence). This CDR3 is built from 11 residues.

This chain uses TRBV7-2 with TRBJ2-1; TRBD1 agrees at 7 bases. The V gene end was trimmed by 0 bases and the J gene end by 15 bases; junction bases not matched to a gene: 5. This CDR3 has 12 residues. Germline CDR1 and CDR2: SGHTA and FQGNSA. The CDR3: CASSLAPGQRFF. The CDR3 DNA sequence: TGTGCCAGCAGCTTAGCACCGGGACAGCGGTTCTTC.

This clonotype was detected only a few times. The chain links TRBV19 to TRBJ2-4; perhaps TRBD2 as D (6 bases). Germline V gives CDR1 LNHDA, CDR2 SQIVND (reference sequence). V lost 6 bases to trimming and J lost 0 bases, with 12 bases between them. The CDR3 runs to 15 residues. The chain's CDR3 is CASSLEGLAKNIQYF. The CDR3 nucleotides read TGTGCCAGTAGCTTGGAGGGATTAGCCAAAAACATTCAGTACTTC.

The table lists this clonotype with many counts. The rearrangement joins TRBV20-1 to TRBJ1-5, with a tentative D call TRBD1 (5 bases). CDR3 length equals 13 residues. Germline V lookup: CDR1 DFQATT, CDR2 SNEGSKA (reference sequence). V shed 5 bases and J shed 12 bases, with 20 bases lying between them. As DNA, the CDR3 is TGCAGTGCTCCTGTGACCCTTCAGGGCGGCCAGCATTTT. Protein: CSAPVTLQGGQHF.

This clonotype appeared many times. This chain links TRBV5-1 with TRBJ1-5; 8 positions match TRBD1. CDR1 SGHRS and CDR2 YFSETQ come from the germline V gene. The junction had 6 bases not matched to a gene; V was cut back by 1 base and J by 3 bases. The CDR3 has 16 residues. The CDR3 nucleotides are TGCGCCAGCAGCTTGACAGGGGGAGACTACAATCAGCCCCAGCATTTT. Protein sequence: CASSLTGGDYNQPQHF. The full variable domain, completed using reference TRBV5-1 and TRBJ1-5, is KAGVTQTPRYLIKTRGQQVTLSCSPISGHRSVSWYQQTPGQGLQFLFEYFSETQRNKGNFPGRFSGRQFSNSRSEMNVSTLELGDSALYLCASSLTGGDYNQPQHFGDGTRLSIL.

This clonotype was found many times. V usage is TRBV5-6 and J usage is TRBJ2-3, with D perhaps matching TRBD1 (5 bases). The CDR3 is 16 amino acids. Trimming removed 3 bases from V and 2 bases from J, with 16 bases in between. CDR1 and CDR2 (germline): SGHDT, YYEEEE. CDR3 nucleotide sequence: TGTGCCAGCAGCTCCCCTTGGGTCAGGGACACAGATACGCAGTATTTT. Translating it yields CASSSPWVRDTDTQYF.

This sequence joins TRBV4-3 and TRBJ2-7; D call uncertain. Trimming pared 0 bases from V and 5 bases from J, leaving 8 bases between. Per germline, CDR1 LGHNA and CDR2 YSLEER. This CDR3 has 13 residues. This chain's CDR3 is CASSQEAAHEQYF. The CDR3, as DNA: TGCGCCAGCAGCCAAGAAGCTGCTCACGAGCAGTACTTC.

Ten or more counts support this clonotype. The V and J genes are TRBV7-2 and TRBJ2-1; 9 bases match TRBD2. The CDR3 is 17 residues long. V lost 5 bases, J lost 8 bases, and 16 bases stayed unmatched. Germline assignment: CDR1 SGHTA and CDR2 FQGNSA. The CDR3 coding sequence is TGTGCCAGCAGCACGGGGGCTGGAGCGGGGGGTTTCGATGAGCAGTTCTTC. This translates into CASSTGAGAGGFDEQFF. Complete variable domain (other parts from reference TRBV7-2 and TRBJ2-1): GAGVSQSPSNKVTEKGKDVELRCDPISGHTALYWYRQSLGQGLEFLIYFQGNSAPDKSGLPSDRFSAERTGGSVSTLTIQRTQQEDSAVYLCASSTGAGAGGFDEQFFGPGTRLTVL.

The chain links TRBV19 to TRBJ2-3; D tentatively fits TRBD1 or TRBD2 (5 bases each). V lost 3 bases and J lost 4, with 8 bases in between. Germline V gene data show CDR1 as LNHDA and CDR2 as SQIVND (reference sequence). The CDR3 is made up of 13 amino acids. CDR3 nucleotides: TGTGCCAGTAGTATTTGGGGGTCAGATACGCAGTATTTT. Translation: CASSIWGSDTQYF.

At least ten counts were recorded for this clonotype. The chain uses TRBV7-3 and TRBJ2-1; 12 bases align to TRBD2. Unmatched junction bases numbered 11, after V lost 5 bases and J lost 6 bases. There are 17 residues in the CDR3. Per germline, CDR1 SGHTA and CDR2 FQGTGA. The CDR3 here is CASSPTASSGRANEQFF. The DNA of the CDR3 is TGTGCCAGCAGCCCCACGGCGTCTAGCGGGAGGGCCAATGAGCAGTTCTTC. Drawing the rest from reference TRBV7-3 and TRBJ2-1, the complete variable domain is GAGVSQTPSNKVTEKGKYVELRCDPISGHTALYWYRQSLGQGPEFLIYFQGTGAADDSGLPNDRFFAVRPEGSVSTLKIQRTERGDSAVYLCASSPTASSGRANEQFFGPGTRLTVL.

This clonotype was recorded at least ten times. The chain has TRBV28 and TRBJ2-3, with D perhaps matching TRBD1 or TRBD2 (5 bases each). The V and J ends lost 5 bases and 4 bases respectively, with 34 bases between them. There are 21 residues in the CDR3. Germline CDR1 reads MDHEN; CDR2 reads SYDVKM. The CDR3 nucleotides are TGTGCCAGCAGTCCCCCGGGACCGGTCCTATCTGACTTCCTTAGGGCAGATACGCAGTATTTT. Translating it yields CASSPPGPVLSDFLRADTQYF.

This chain links TRBV5-1 with TRBJ2-2, with TRBD1 matching over 9 bases. In germline, CDR1 is SGHRS, CDR2 YFSETQ. V dropped 4 bases and J dropped 4; count of bases not matched to a gene: 8. The CDR3 contains 16 residues. As DNA, the CDR3 is TGCGCCAGCAGCGAGCACAGGGGGCTGGGCACCGGGGAGCTGTTTTTT. Protein: CASSEHRGLGTGELFF. Looking up the rest from reference TRBV5-1 and TRBJ2-2 gives the full variable domain: KAGVTQTPRYLIKTRGQQVTLSCSPISGHRSVSWYQQTPGQGLQFLFEYFSETQRNKGNFPGRFSGRQFSNSRSEMNVSTLELGDSALYLCASSEHRGLGTGELFFGEGSRLTVL.

This sequence joins TRBV9 and TRBJ2-1; 10 bases are a match to TRBD2. J gave up 5 bases and V 4 bases, and 9 bases lay outside the gene matches. Per the germline V gene, CDR1 is SGDLS and CDR2 is YYNGEE. This CDR3 is 16 amino acids long. DNA for the CDR3: TGTGCCAGCAGCCTACGTAGGACTAGCGGTCACAATGAGCAGTTCTTC. This codes for CASSLRRTSGHNEQFF.

This clonotype was counted ten times or more. The CDR3: CASSFHNSVTYNSPLHF. CDR3 coding DNA: TGTGCCAGCAGCTTCCACAACAGCGTCACTTATAATTCACCCCTCCACTTT. The chain recombines TRBV7-2 with TRBJ1-6; D unresolved. The V and J ends lost 3 bases and 4 bases respectively, with 16 bases between them. The CDR3 consists of 17 residues. Germline CDR1 SGHTA, CDR2 FQGNSA.

This clonotype was recorded a few times. V gene TRBV12-3 or TRBV12-4 combines with J gene TRBJ2-3, with 8 bases lining up with TRBD1. V lost 7 bases and J lost 1; bases outside the gene matches: 7. This CDR3 is built from 15 residues. The CDR3 DNA reads as TGTGCCAGCAACTACGGACAGGGACGCACAGATACGCAGTATTTT. As protein: CASNYGQGRTDTQYF.

The chain uses TRBV28 and TRBJ2-3; TRBD1 aligns across 12 bases. Looked up from germline, CDR1 is MDHEN and CDR2 is SYDVKM. With 2 bases clipped from V and 3 bases from J, the junction kept 6 bases outside the gene matches. The CDR3 totals 17 residues. Here the CDR3 DNA reads TGTGCCAGCAGTTTACCGGGACAGGGGGCTAGGACAGATACGCAGTATTTT. Protein sequence: CASSLPGQGARTDTQYF.

Comment on this clonotype: This could be a read error, since a much larger clone is one nucleotide away. CDR3 coding DNA: TGTGCCAGCAGCAAAACAGCCGGGACGCTCTCCAATGAGCAGTTCTTC. Protein sequence: CASSKTAGTLSNEQFF. V and J are TRBV9 and TRBJ2-1, with D perhaps being TRBD1 or TRBD2 (5 bases each). CDR3 size: 16 residues. Trimming shortened V by 4 bases and J by 6 bases, and 20 bases separated the two germline ends. Germline loops: CDR1 SGDLS, CDR2 YYNGEE. The whole variable domain, filled in from reference TRBV9 and TRBJ2-1, reads DSGVTQTPKHLITATGQRVTLRCSPRSGDLSVYWYQQSLDQGLQFLIQYYNGEERAKGNILERFSAQQFPDLHSELNLSSLELGDSALYFCASSKTAGTLSNEQFFGPGTRLTVL.

Many counts were recorded for this clonotype. The chain carries TRBV12-3 or TRBV12-4 and TRBJ1-5; 8 bases are shared with TRBD1. V shed 5 bases and J 2 bases; nucleotides not matched to a gene: 11. This CDR3 region has 17 residues. The CDR3 reads CASSPPRGRSGNQPQHF. In DNA, the CDR3 is TGTGCCAGCAGTCCTCCCAGGGGGCGCAGCGGCAATCAGCCCCAGCATTTT.

This clonotype has only a few counts. The chain links TRBV29-1 to TRBJ2-7; no firm D call. The CDR3 runs 12 residues. The V gene's germline CDR1 is SQVTM and CDR2 ANQGSEA. Trimming removed 5 bases from V and 2 bases from J, with 10 bases in between. The CDR3 coding sequence is TGCAGCGTTCGTGTGGGCCCCTACGAGCAGTACTTC. Translation gives CSVRVGPYEQYF.

This clonotype was observed at least ten times. V and J are TRBV6-2 or TRBV6-3 and TRBJ2-1; 9 bases map to TRBD1. The J segment lost 4 bases and the V segment lost 1 base, leaving 17 bases of the junction unmatched. This CDR3 comprises 20 residues. Germline values: CDR1 MNHEY, CDR2 SVGEGT. CDR3 sequence (DNA): TGTGCCAGCAGTTACTTTTCGCCGGGACAGGGAAACTTGTGGTACAATGAGCAGTTCTTC. Its translation: CASSYFSPGQGNLWYNEQFF.

In its sample, this clonotype was seen many times. The chain carries TRBV25-1 and TRBJ1-3; no clear D. CDR1 is MGHDK and CDR2 is SYGVNS in the germline V gene. The CDR3 extends over 14 amino acids. V was clipped by 3 bases and J by 0 bases, with 6 bases between them. This chain's CDR3 is CASSDEFSGNTIYF. The CDR3 region has the DNA TGTGCCAGCAGTGACGAATTCTCTGGAAACACCATATATTTT.

The V gene is TRBV12-5, the J gene TRBJ2-7, with 7 bases that match TRBD1. Germline assignment: CDR1 LGHNT and CDR2 FRNRAP. The CDR3 spans 13 residues. Losses at the gene ends were 8 bases for V and 2 bases for J; bases not matched to a gene: 6. CDR3 residues: CASLDRVPYEQYF. CDR3 sequence (DNA): TGTGCTAGTCTTGACAGGGTCCCCTACGAGCAGTACTTC.

This clonotype was counted many times. The chain recombines TRBV5-1 with TRBJ1-6; tentative D call: TRBD1 (6 bases). V was shortened by 4 bases and J by 6 bases, with 20 bases between the two germline ends. This CDR3 region has 17 residues. Germline-derived CDR1 and CDR2 are SGHRS and YFSETQ. As DNA, the CDR3 is TGCGCCAGCAGCCTCGGAGTCAGGGGCCGGAGTAATTCACCCCTCCACTTT. Amino acid sequence: CASSLGVRGRSNSPLHF.

This clonotype was seen ten or more times. The chain links TRBV4-2 to TRBJ2-7, with 7 bases lining up with TRBD2. The CDR3 is made up of 18 amino acids. CDR1 and CDR2 from the germline V gene are LGHNA and YNFKEQ. V lost 0 bases and J lost 1; bases outside the gene matches: 12. For the CDR3, the DNA is TGTGCCAGCAGCCAAGATTTGGGGGGAGGGACTATTTCCTACGAGCAGTACTTC. Protein product: CASSQDLGGGTISYEQYF.

The table lists this clonotype with many counts. The genes are TRBV6-6 and TRBJ2-7, with TRBD1 as a possible D gene (5 bases). The CDR3 covers 12 residues. V gave up 6 bases and J gave up 5 bases, with 11 bases separating them. The V gene's germline CDR1 is MNHNY and CDR2 SVGAGI (reference sequence). The CDR3 DNA reads as TGTGCCAGCAGGGTACAGGCCCACGAGCAGTACTTC. This gives the protein CASRVQAHEQYF.